One sample yielded the 22 T cell receptor beta chains listed below, sequenced in a study of T cell repertoires in aging, cancer and after chemotherapy. Peripheral blood genomic DNA, not sorted cells or RNA, was the template. TRB rearrangements spanning V, D and J were amplified using mixed TRB-A/B primers. One entry per CDR3 protein, called by TCRdb with MiXCR from the multiplex PCR reads. The table has around 1,200 distinct CDR3 sequences, around a quarter seen once. The source material was blood. Every receptor here comes from a human donor with a solid tumor. The donor label of this sample is uncertain.

The chain is built from TRBV18 and TRBJ2-5; D ambiguous. Trimming pared 1 base from V and 5 bases from J, leaving 2 bases between. Germline assignment: CDR1 KGHSH and CDR2 LQKENI. This CDR3 contains 11 residues. The CDR3 here is CASSPRETQYF. The CDR3 region has the DNA TGTGCCAGCTCACCACGGGAGACCCAGTACTTC.

The chain has TRBV7-2 and TRBJ1-3; no firm D call. Trimming took 1 base from V and 0 from J, leaving 10 bases between them. Germline V lookup: CDR1 SGHTA, CDR2 FQGNSA. The CDR3 length is 16 residues. CDR3 residues: CASSLVTFGSGNTIYF. The CDR3 region has the DNA TGTGCCAGCAGCTTAGTAACTTTTGGCTCTGGAAACACCATATATTTT.

This clonotype was observed a handful of times. V and J are TRBV11-2 and TRBJ2-3; 11 bases are shared with TRBD1. Germline trimming cut 4 bases from V and 0 bases from J; bases unmatched to any gene: 6. CDR1 is SGHAT, CDR2 FQNNGV, per germline. CDR3 length equals 17 residues. CDR3 in DNA: TGTGCCAGCAGCTCCCGGGACAGGGGGGTTAGCACAGATACGCAGTATTTT. This gives the protein CASSSRDRGVSTDTQYF.

This clonotype has only a few counts. The chain links TRBV6-2 or TRBV6-3 to TRBJ1-5; perhaps TRBD1 as D (5 bases). This CDR3 region has 17 residues. Trimming left V 5 bases short and J 0 bases short, with 17 bases between. CDR1 and CDR2 (germline): MNHEY, SVGEGT. Here the CDR3 DNA reads TGTGCCAGCAGTCGACCAACCTCAGGGTCTAGCAATCAGCCCCAGCATTTT. This translates into CASSRPTSGSSNQPQHF.

The chain recombines TRBV12-3 or TRBV12-4 with TRBJ2-7; perhaps TRBD2 as D (6 bases). The CDR3 consists of 15 residues. V shed 3 bases and J shed 2 bases, with 14 bases lying between them. The CDR3 protein is CASSFGGTTPYEQYF. As DNA, the CDR3 is TGTGCCAGCAGTTTCGGGGGAACCACCCCCTACGAGCAGTACTTC.

Within the sample, this clonotype is large. The chain combines TRBV29-1 with TRBJ1-1, with 7 bases aligning to TRBD1. V shed 7 bases, J shed 1 base, and the junction held 6 bases outside the gene matches. The CDR3 is made up of 13 amino acids. Germline V gene data show CDR1 as SQVTM and CDR2 as ANQGSEA. CDR3 residues: CSAAGTANTEAFF. CDR3 in DNA: TGCAGCGCAGCCGGGACAGCGAACACTGAAGCTTTCTTT.

In its sample, this clonotype is hyperexpanded (1% or more). The rearrangement uses TRBV29-1 and TRBJ1-1; D is unclear. Germline assignment: CDR1 SQVTM and CDR2 ANQGSEA. This CDR3 spans 11 amino acids. Trimming stripped 5 bases from V and 9 bases from J, with 13 bases between. CDR3 in DNA: TGCAGCGTTAGGGAGGGCATGAAAGCTTTCTTT. Protein: CSVREGMKAFF.

J is TRBJ1-1 and V is TRBV27; 7 nucleotides line up with TRBD1. Trimming took 3 bases from V and 3 from J; bases not matched to a gene: 13. Looked up from germline, CDR1 is MNHEY and CDR2 is SMNVEV (reference sequence). CDR3 size: 17 residues. The CDR3 DNA follows: TGTGCCAGCAGTTTCAGGGGGGGGCCAGATTTATACACTGAAGCTTTCTTT. Amino acids: CASSFRGGPDLYTEAFF.

The rearrangement uses TRBV12-3 or TRBV12-4 and TRBJ2-1; no clear D. The V gene lost 3 bases and the J gene lost 4 bases, with 10 bases spanning the gap. The CDR3 totals 14 residues. The CDR3 loop is CASSFRRIYNEQFF. CDR3 DNA: TGTGCCAGCAGTTTTCGCCGTATTTACAATGAGCAGTTCTTC.

This clonotype was counted between two and nine times. The rearrangement joins TRBV20-1 to TRBJ2-7; D gene ambiguous. The CDR3 consists of 13 residues. Germline-derived CDR1 and CDR2 are DFQATT and SNEGSKA (reference sequence). The ends were cut back, 3 bases at V and 0 bases at J, with 9 bases in the middle. The CDR3: CSARYDDSYEQYF. CDR3 DNA sequence: TGCAGTGCTAGGTACGACGACTCCTACGAGCAGTACTTC.

This clonotype was observed a few times. J is TRBJ2-1 and V is TRBV19; 12 bases are a match to TRBD2. CDR1 LNHDA and CDR2 SQIVND come from the germline V gene (reference sequence). The CDR3 sequence is 15 residues long. V dropped 4 bases and J dropped 7; count of bases not matched to a gene: 5. CDR3 protein: CASSTTSGSYNEQFF. Here the CDR3 DNA reads TGTGCCAGTAGTACGACTAGCGGGAGTTATAATGAGCAGTTCTTC.

The rearrangement joins TRBV6-4 to TRBJ2-1; 10 bases are shared with TRBD2. Unmatched junction bases numbered 6, after V lost 0 bases and J lost 7 bases. CDR3 length: 16 amino acids. CDR1 and CDR2 (germline): MRHNA, SNTAGT. The CDR3 DNA reads as TGTGCCAGCAGTGACTCGGCTAGCGGGAGTTATAATGAGCAGTTCTTC. Residues: CASSDSASGSYNEQFF.

V is TRBV6-2 or TRBV6-3 and J is TRBJ2-3; TRBD1 agrees at 7 bases. The CDR3 is 14 amino acids. Per germline, CDR1 MNHEY and CDR2 SVGEGT. Germline trimming cut 5 bases from V and 2 bases from J; bases unmatched to any gene: 4. The DNA for the CDR3 is TGTGCCAGCAGTCGTGGGACAGCCACAGATACGCAGTATTTT. Translating gives CASSRGTATDTQYF.

Concerning this clonotype: A much more abundant neighbour one base away suggests this may be a read error. This chain uses TRBV20-1 with TRBJ2-7; 7 bases fit TRBD2. The CDR3 totals 13 residues. The germline gives CDR1 DFQATT, CDR2 SNEGSKA (reference sequence). The CDR3 DNA is TGCAGTACTAGCGACGGACCCGCCTACGAGCAGTACTTC. This sequence encodes CSTSDGPAYEQYF.

This clonotype has a handful of counts. The rearrangement uses TRBV20-1 and TRBJ1-5; D is uncertain. V shed 6 bases and J shed 4 bases, with 10 bases lying between them. The germline CDR1 and CDR2 sequences are DFQATT and SNEGSKA (reference sequence). The CDR3 has 12 residues. The CDR3 region has the DNA TGCAGTGCGAGCGGGGAGAATCAGCCCCAGCATTTT. This encodes CSASGENQPQHF.

A few counts support this clonotype. The chain recombines TRBV7-2 with TRBJ1-1; D is unclear. V was pared by 0 bases and J by 3 bases, with 14 bases between. Germline V gene sequence: CDR1 SGHTA, CDR2 FQGNSA. There are 16 residues in the CDR3. The CDR3 is CASSLARAAIYTEAFF. CDR3 DNA: TGTGCCAGCAGCTTAGCGCGGGCAGCTATTTACACTGAAGCTTTCTTT.

This chain uses TRBV20-1 with TRBJ2-3, with no clear D. In germline, CDR1 is DFQATT, CDR2 SNEGSKA (reference sequence). The V and J ends lost 3 bases and 2 bases respectively, with 12 bases between them. The CDR3 contains 14 residues. The CDR3 here is CSAREAPVTDTQYF. The DNA of the CDR3 is TGCAGTGCTAGGGAAGCCCCAGTCACAGATACGCAGTATTTT.

The rearrangement links TRBV7-3 to TRBJ2-6; the D is unclear. The CDR3 consists of 15 residues. V shed 4 bases and J shed 2 bases, with 9 bases lying between them. CDR1 SGHTA and CDR2 FQGTGA come from the germline V gene. In DNA form, the CDR3 reads TGTGCCAGCAGCTCGAGTGCAACTGGGGCCAACGTCCTGACTTTC. Its translation: CASSSSATGANVLTF.

The chain joins TRBV6-2 or TRBV6-3 to TRBJ2-3; 7 positions agree with TRBD2. Germline CDR1 and CDR2: MNHEY and SVGEGT. CDR3 length: 15 amino acids. V was pared by 7 bases and J by 3 bases, with 10 bases of the junction left unmatched. CDR3 region: CASTDGDGGTDTQYF. DNA for the CDR3: TGTGCCAGCACCGATGGGGACGGGGGGACAGATACGCAGTATTTT.

The chain recombines TRBV7-2 with TRBJ1-5, with D hard to call. V was cut by 1 base and J by 5 bases, with 6 bases left in between. In germline, CDR1 is SGHTA, CDR2 FQGNSA. The CDR3 totals 13 residues. The CDR3 reads CASSLEPHQPQHF. CDR3 bases: TGTGCCAGCAGCTTAGAACCCCATCAGCCCCAGCATTTT. Filled out from reference TRBV7-2 and TRBJ1-5, the complete variable domain reads GAGVSQSPSNKVTEKGKDVELRCDPISGHTALYWYRQSLGQGLEFLIYFQGNSAPDKSGLPSDRFSAERTGGSVSTLTIQRTQQEDSAVYLCASSLEPHQPQHFGDGTRLSIL.

By sample share, this clonotype is large. The chain has TRBV15 and TRBJ1-2; D gene unclear. CDR3 length: 13 residues. Germline V lookup: CDR1 LNHNV, CDR2 YYDKDF (reference sequence). V dropped 3 bases and J dropped 6 bases, with 11 bases sitting between them. The CDR3: CATSSGQRDGYTF. The CDR3 DNA reads as TGTGCCACCAGCAGTGGGCAGAGAGATGGCTACACCTTC.

V gene TRBV6-1 combines with J gene TRBJ1-4; no firm D call. CDR3 length: 13 residues. Between the trimmed V and J ends, which lost 8 bases and 12 bases, there was a span of 19 bases. CDR1 is MNHNS and CDR2 is SASEGT in the germline V gene. CDR3 loop: CASSSPVGGQLFF. In nucleotides, the CDR3 is TGTGCCAGCTCATCCCCCGTGGGAGGTCAACTGTTTTTT.